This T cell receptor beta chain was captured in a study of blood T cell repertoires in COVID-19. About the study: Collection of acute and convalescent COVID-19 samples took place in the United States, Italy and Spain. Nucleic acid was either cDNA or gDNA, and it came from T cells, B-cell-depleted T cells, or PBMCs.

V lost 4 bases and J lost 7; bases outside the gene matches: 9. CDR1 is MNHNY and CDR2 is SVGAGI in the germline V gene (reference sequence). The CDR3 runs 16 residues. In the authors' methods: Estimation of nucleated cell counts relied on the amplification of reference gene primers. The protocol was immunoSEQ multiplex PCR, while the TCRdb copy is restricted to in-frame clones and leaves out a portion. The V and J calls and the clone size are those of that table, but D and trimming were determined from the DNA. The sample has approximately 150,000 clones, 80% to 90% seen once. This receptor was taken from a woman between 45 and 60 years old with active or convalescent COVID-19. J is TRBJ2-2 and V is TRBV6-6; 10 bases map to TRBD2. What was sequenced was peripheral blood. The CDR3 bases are TGTGCCAGCAGTTCGACTAGCGGGCGGAAGGTCGGGGAGCTGTTTTTT. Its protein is CASSSTSGRKVGELFF.